Each of the 32 T cell receptor beta chains below was sequenced from the same sample in a study of T cell changes during pregnancy in multiple sclerosis. Profiled with immunoSEQ multiplex PCR; TCRdb holds only in-frame clones, not every one. The sample has roughly 110,000 clones; 85% to 95% are singletons. The specimen was peripheral blood, collected after pregnancy. The source of these receptors is a female donor with multiple sclerosis, enrolled in a pregnancy study.

The rearrangement joins TRBV7-3 to TRBJ1-2; 7 bases agree with TRBD1. This CDR3 region has 15 residues. CDR1 and CDR2 (germline): SGHTA, FQGTGA. Trimming took 5 bases from V and 4 from J; bases not matched to a gene: 10. The CDR3 coding sequence is TGTGCCAGCAGCCCGGACAGGATGCCTGGCTATGGCTACACCTTC. This gives the protein CASSPDRMPGYGYTF.

J is TRBJ2-7 and V is TRBV5-6, with 9 positions matching TRBD1. The CDR3 contains 14 residues. V was pared by 2 bases and J by 3 bases, with 3 bases of the junction left unmatched. Germline values: CDR1 SGHDT, CDR2 YYEEEE. The CDR3 nucleotides are TGTGCCAGCAGCTTAGACAGGGGGAGCTACGAGCAGTACTTC. Its translation is CASSLDRGSYEQYF.

Concerning this clone itself: Its ends do not fully match the called genes, so a read error is possible. The rearrangement uses TRBV5-4 and TRBJ2-1; D unresolved. The germline V gene has CDR1 SGHNT and CDR2 YYREEE (reference sequence). The CDR3 is made up of 11 amino acids. Here the CDR3 reads CQTGSYNEQFF. The CDR3 bases are TGCCAAACCGGCTCCTACAATGAGCAGTTCTTC.

CDR3: CASSSQGIGELFF. The DNA of the CDR3 is TGTGCCAGCAGCTCACAGGGCATTGGGGAGCTGTTTTTT. The rearrangement links TRBV9 to TRBJ2-2; a possible D gene is TRBD1 (6 bases). Germline CDR1 and CDR2: SGDLS and YYNGEE. This CDR3 has 13 amino acids. Trimming stripped 4 bases from V and 8 bases from J, with 12 bases between. Based on the CDR3 plus reference TRBV9 and TRBJ2-2, the full variable domain is DSGVTQTPKHLITATGQRVTLRCSPRSGDLSVYWYQQSLDQGLQFLIQYYNGEERAKGNILERFSAQQFPDLHSELNLSSLELGDSALYFCASSSQGIGELFFGEGSRLTVL.

The chain employs TRBV6-5 and TRBJ2-7, with a tentative D call TRBD1 (5 bases). The germline V and J ends were trimmed by 2 bases and 1 base, with 12 bases remaining between them. Germline V gene sequence: CDR1 MNHEY, CDR2 SVGAGI. The CDR3 is 15 residues long. CDR3 in DNA: TGTGCCAGCAGTTACCGGCAGGGATATTCCTACGAGCAGTACTTC. It is translated as CASSYRQGYSYEQYF.

The J gene is TRBJ1-1, the V gene TRBV14; D is unresolved. The CDR3 loop spans 16 amino acids. Looked up from germline, CDR1 is SGHDN and CDR2 is FVKESK. V was clipped by 4 bases and J by 0 bases, with 15 bases between them. The DNA for the CDR3 is TGTGCCAGCAGCCGTCAGCGTCGAGCTATGAACACTGAAGCTTTCTTT. Its translation: CASSRQRRAMNTEAFF.

This clone was picked up one time. The J gene is TRBJ2-7, the V gene TRBV5-1, with TRBD2 identical over 12 bases. Per germline, CDR1 SGHRS and CDR2 YFSETQ. The CDR3 has 16 residues. V shed 4 bases and J 4 bases; nucleotides not matched to a gene: 9. Here the CDR3 reads CASSTRLAGVVYEQYF. Written as DNA, the CDR3 is TGCGCCAGCAGCACCCGACTAGCGGGAGTGGTTTACGAGCAGTACTTC.

This clone occurred a few times. The V gene is TRBV7-8, the J gene TRBJ1-5; TRBD1 agrees at 7 bases. This CDR3 is built from 15 residues. Germline V lookup: CDR1 SGHVS, CDR2 FQNEAQ. V lost 5 bases to trimming and J lost 3 bases; unmatched junction nucleotides: 7. The DNA of the CDR3 is TGTGCCAGCAGCCTACCGGGACAGTCCAATCAGCCCCAGCATTTT. Translating gives CASSLPGQSNQPQHF.

This chain links TRBV18 with TRBJ2-2; D gene ambiguous. Trimming shortened V by 7 bases and J by 0 bases, and 18 bases separated the two germline ends. From germline, CDR1 is KGHSH and CDR2 LQKENI. The CDR3 is 17 residues long. CDR3 sequence reads: CASCKLQVSANTGELFF. For the CDR3, the DNA is TGTGCCAGCTGCAAACTCCAGGTTTCCGCGAACACCGGGGAGCTGTTTTTT.

The chain recombines TRBV25-1 with TRBJ2-3; D uncertain. Trimming shortened V by 1 base and J by 0 bases, and 8 bases separated the two germline ends. This CDR3 has 15 amino acids. CDR1 and CDR2 from the germline V gene are MGHDK and SYGVNS. CDR3 in DNA: TGTGCCAGCAGTGAATCGGCCGGGAGCACAGATACGCAGTATTTT. Protein sequence: CASSESAGSTDTQYF.

The genes are TRBV7-2 and TRBJ2-7; D ambiguous. The CDR3 length is 13 residues. Trimming removed 2 bases from V and 10 bases from J, with 15 bases in between. Germline-derived CDR1 and CDR2 are SGHTA and FQGNSA. The CDR3 region has the DNA TGTGCCAGCAGCTTAAAGTCCCGAGGCCCCCAGTACTTC. Translating gives CASSLKSRGPQYF.

The V gene is TRBV9, the J gene TRBJ1-2; TRBD1 aligns across 8 bases. This CDR3 is 13 amino acids long. Germline CDR1 is SGDLS and CDR2 is YYNGEE. Trimming at V came to 4 bases and at J to 8 bases, leaving 7 bases not matched to a gene. The CDR3 bases are TGTGCCAGCAGCACTCAGGGGGCGCAGGGCTACACCTTC. Its protein is CASSTQGAQGYTF.

The chain employs TRBV6-1 and TRBJ2-1; 7 bases are a match to TRBD2. Germline V CDR1 and CDR2: MNHNS, SASEGT. The length of the CDR3 is 16 residues. The V and J ends lost 2 bases and 5 bases, in that order; junction bases with no gene match: 9. This chain's CDR3 is CASSEMRGSINNEQFF. The CDR3 coding sequence is TGTGCCAGCAGTGAAATGCGGGGGTCCATCAACAATGAGCAGTTCTTC.

The chain carries TRBV5-4 and TRBJ2-1; 10 nucleotides line up with TRBD2. J gave up 2 bases and V 2 bases, and 4 bases lay outside the gene matches. The CDR3 totals 16 residues. Germline V gives CDR1 SGHNT, CDR2 YYREEE (reference sequence). The CDR3 sequence is CASSLTLAGAYNEQFF. CDR3 nucleotide sequence: TGTGCCAGCAGCTTAACCCTAGCGGGAGCCTACAATGAGCAGTTCTTC.

V and J are TRBV2 and TRBJ1-2; D is possibly TRBD1 (5 bases). Germline V CDR1 and CDR2: SNHLY, FYNNEI. This CDR3 has 14 amino acids. V dropped 6 bases and J dropped 7 bases, with 18 bases sitting between them. The CDR3 bases are TGTGCCAGCAGGGATTCACAGGTATCAAGTGGCTACACCTTC. This sequence encodes CASRDSQVSSGYTF.

This chain links TRBV5-1 with TRBJ2-1; the D is unclear. V dropped 4 bases and J dropped 10 bases, with 15 bases sitting between them. Germline assignment: CDR1 SGHRS and CDR2 YFSETQ. The CDR3 is made up of 13 amino acids. The DNA of the CDR3 is TGCGCCAGCAGCATGGAATGGAAAGCGGAGCAGTTCTTC. This translates into CASSMEWKAEQFF.

The chain links TRBV7-2 to TRBJ1-2, with 7 bases identical to TRBD1. Unmatched junction bases numbered 13, after V lost 5 bases and J lost 7 bases. Germline lookup yields CDR1 SGHTA and CDR2 FQGNSA. The CDR3 contains 15 residues. The CDR3 is CASSIPDRVIGGYTF. CDR3 sequence (DNA): TGTGCCAGCAGCATTCCAGACAGGGTTATAGGTGGCTACACCTTC. The full variable domain, in which reference TRBV7-2 and TRBJ1-2 provide the parts outside the CDR3, is GAGVSQSPSNKVTEKGKDVELRCDPISGHTALYWYRQSLGQGLEFLIYFQGNSAPDKSGLPSDRFSAERTGGSVSTLTIQRTQQEDSAVYLCASSIPDRVIGGYTFGSGTRLTVV.

V gene TRBV7-8 combines with J gene TRBJ1-1, with D possibly matching TRBD1 (5 bases). The CDR3 extends over 16 amino acids. V lost 5 bases and J 1 base, leaving 17 bases between the germline ends. CDR1 SGHVS and CDR2 FQNEAQ come from the germline V gene. The CDR3 region is CASSPAEGWSNTEAFF. DNA for the CDR3: TGTGCCAGCAGCCCAGCGGAGGGGTGGTCGAACACTGAAGCTTTCTTT.

The rearrangement joins TRBV29-1 to TRBJ2-3; TRBD2 aligns across 12 bases. Germline CDR1 and CDR2: SQVTM and ANQGSEA. CDR3 length equals 14 residues. V shed 6 bases and J 4 bases; nucleotides not matched to a gene: 5. CDR3 sequence: CSVKTSGRPDTQYF. The CDR3 DNA reads TGCAGCGTCAAAACTAGCGGGAGGCCAGATACGCAGTATTTT.

This rearrangement joins TRBV7-3 to TRBJ2-2; 8 nucleotides match TRBD2. The CDR3 contains 16 residues. Germline CDR1 is SGHTA and CDR2 is FQGTGA. V trimming: 6 bases; J trimming: 6 bases; junction bases outside the gene matches: 12. CDR3 region: CASSISGTRGSGELFF. The DNA for the CDR3 is TGTGCCAGCAGTATATCCGGGACTAGAGGGTCCGGGGAGCTGTTTTTT.

J is TRBJ1-1 and V is TRBV30; D call uncertain. Germline CDR1 GTSNPN, CDR2 SVGIG (reference sequence). Trimming removed 0 bases from V and 1 base from J, with 6 bases in between. This CDR3 spans 13 amino acids. DNA of the CDR3: TGTGCCTGGAGTGTAGCGGGGAACACTGAAGCTTTCTTT. Translating it yields CAWSVAGNTEAFF.

The chain joins TRBV19 to TRBJ1-2; TRBD1 aligns across 9 bases. Trimming at V came to 5 bases and at J to 2 bases, leaving 3 bases not matched to a gene. This CDR3 has 14 residues. Germline V gives CDR1 LNHDA, CDR2 SQIVND (reference sequence). The CDR3: CASSYDRGNYGYTF. CDR3 DNA: TGTGCCAGTAGTTATGACAGGGGGAACTATGGCTACACCTTC.

J is TRBJ1-5 and V is TRBV6-5, with 9 bases lining up with TRBD1. The CDR3 runs 14 residues. Trimming at V came to 6 bases and at J to 7 bases, leaving 7 bases not matched to a gene. The germline gives CDR1 MNHEY, CDR2 SVGAGI. CDR3 bases: TGTGCCAGCAGAAACAGGGGGCAGGGGCAGCCCCAGCATTTT. Its protein product is CASRNRGQGQPQHF.

This clone was picked up a small number of times. V and J are TRBV7-9 and TRBJ1-1; the D is unclear. Germline-derived CDR1 and CDR2 are SEHNR and FQNEAQ (reference sequence). The CDR3 totals 15 residues. Trimming removed 3 bases at V and 0 bases at J, with 11 bases between. The CDR3 DNA sequence: TGTGCCAGCAGCTTGAGGGCACCAATGAACACTGAAGCTTTCTTT. This sequence encodes CASSLRAPMNTEAFF.

The chain uses TRBV7-3 and TRBJ2-3; 12 bases fit TRBD2. Germline V CDR1 and CDR2: SGHTA, FQGTGA. V was clipped by 6 bases and J by 5 bases; unmatched bases: 12. The length of the CDR3 is 17 residues. The CDR3 DNA is TGTGCCAGCAGGTGGAAGGGACTAGCGGGTGGTAAAGATACGCAGTATTTT. It encodes CASRWKGLAGGKDTQYF.

This clone has just one count. The rearrangement joins TRBV9 to TRBJ2-7; weak D call: TRBD2 (6 bases). The V end was cut by 0 bases, the J end by 3 bases, with 13 bases between. The V gene's germline CDR1 is SGDLS and CDR2 YYNGEE. The CDR3 consists of 15 residues. The CDR3 sequence is CASSVAGDGVYEQYF. CDR3 sequence (DNA): TGTGCCAGCAGCGTAGCGGGGGACGGTGTCTACGAGCAGTACTTC.

The chain recombines TRBV4-1 with TRBJ2-7, with 7 bases matching TRBD2. After removal of 3 bases from V and 7 bases from J, the junction contained 12 bases not matched to a gene. Germline V gene data show CDR1 as MGHRA and CDR2 as YSYEKL. This CDR3 contains 15 residues. This CDR3 reads CASSQSSMGGLEQYF. The CDR3 DNA sequence: TGCGCCAGCAGCCAGTCCTCAATGGGAGGGTTAGAGCAGTACTTC.

V usage is TRBV10-3 and J usage is TRBJ1-1, with TRBD1 matching over 7 bases. The germline V gene encodes CDR1 ENHRY and CDR2 SYGVKD. Trimming removed 3 bases from V and 5 bases from J; junction bases left unmatched: 6. The CDR3 sequence is 14 residues long. CDR3 region: CAISDPPGGTEAFF. The CDR3 region has the DNA TGTGCCATCAGTGATCCTCCAGGGGGGACTGAAGCTTTCTTT.

V is TRBV5-1 and J is TRBJ2-5; 10 nucleotides match TRBD2. Trimming removed 4 bases from V and 4 bases from J; junction bases left unmatched: 4. The CDR3 spans 14 residues. Germline loops: CDR1 SGHRS, CDR2 YFSETQ. The CDR3 protein is CASSPRTSGETQYF. For the CDR3, the DNA is TGCGCCAGCAGCCCCCGGACTAGCGGAGAGACCCAGTACTTC. Supplemented by reference TRBV5-1 and TRBJ2-5, the full variable domain reads KAGVTQTPRYLIKTRGQQVTLSCSPISGHRSVSWYQQTPGQGLQFLFEYFSETQRNKGNFPGRFSGRQFSNSRSEMNVSTLELGDSALYLCASSPRTSGETQYFGPGTRLLVL.

The chain employs TRBV2 and TRBJ2-7, with D possibly matching TRBD2 (6 bases). CDR1 is SNHLY, CDR2 FYNNEI, per germline. Trimming took off 3 bases at V and 0 bases at J, with 12 bases between the two ends. The CDR3 consists of 15 residues. The CDR3: CASSEGGSVSYEQYF. The CDR3 DNA sequence: TGTGCCAGCAGTGAGGGGGGTAGCGTCTCCTACGAGCAGTACTTC.

The chain joins TRBV10-3 to TRBJ1-2; D might be TRBD1 (6 bases). Trimming pared 3 bases from V and 10 bases from J, leaving 9 bases between. The germline gives CDR1 ENHRY, CDR2 SYGVKD. This CDR3 spans 11 amino acids. This chain's CDR3 is CAISDQGPYTF. CDR3 DNA sequence: TGTGCCATCAGTGATCAGGGGCCCTACACCTTC.

The CDR3, as DNA: TGTGCCAGCACTGGCGGCGTTCGGAACTCCTACGAGCAGTACTTC. Amino acid sequence: CASTGGVRNSYEQYF. The V call is TRBV2, the J call TRBJ2-7, with D unresolved. The CDR3 runs 15 residues. Germline CDR1 reads SNHLY; CDR2 reads FYNNEI. The V gene lost 7 bases and the J gene lost 0 bases, with 16 bases spanning the gap.